This T cell receptor beta chain comes out of a study of control samples from healthy donors and cancer patients. Produced via immunoSEQ multiplex PCR; TCRdb's table is partial and in-frame only. Of about 130,000 clones listed, 70% to 90% are singletons. CDR1 SGHAT and CDR2 FQNNGV come from the germline V gene. This CDR3 is built from 16 residues. J was trimmed by 0 bases and V by 4 bases; bases with no gene match: 5. This TCR came from a man aged 45-60 years in good health. The chain is built from TRBV11-2 and TRBJ2-3; 9 positions agree with TRBD2. Sample: blood. The CDR3 loop reads CASSWPAGGSTDTQYF. The CDR3 coding sequence is TGTGCCAGCAGCTGGCCAGCGGGGGGAAGCACAGATACGCAGTATTTT.